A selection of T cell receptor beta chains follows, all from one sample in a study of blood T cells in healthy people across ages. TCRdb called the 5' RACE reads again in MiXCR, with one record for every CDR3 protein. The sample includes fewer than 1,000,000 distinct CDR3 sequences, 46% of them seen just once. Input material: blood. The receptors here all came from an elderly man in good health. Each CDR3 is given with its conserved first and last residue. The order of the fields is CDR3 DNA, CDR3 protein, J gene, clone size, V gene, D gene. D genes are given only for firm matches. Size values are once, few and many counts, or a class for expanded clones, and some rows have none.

CDR3nt: TGTGCCAGCAGTTACCAGGGACTAGTCGGGGACGAGCAGTACTTC
CDR3aa: CASSYQGLVGDEQYF
j_gene: TRBJ2-7
abundance: .
v_gene: TRBV6-5
d_gene: TRBD2

CDR3nt: TGTGCCAGCAGCTTAAACAGGGGCTCTAACTATGGCTACACCTTC
CDR3aa: CASSLNRGSNYGYTF
j_gene: TRBJ1-2
abundance: .
v_gene: TRBV7-9
d_gene: TRBD1

CDR3nt: TGCAGTGCGGGGACAGGGAACGAGCAGTTCTTC
CDR3aa: CSAGTGNEQFF
j_gene: TRBJ2-1
abundance: .
v_gene: TRBV20-1
d_gene: TRBD1

CDR3nt: TGTGCCAGCTCACCCCTAACAGCGGCCACTGAAGCTTTCTTT
CDR3aa: CASSPLTAATEAFF
j_gene: TRBJ1-1
abundance: .
v_gene: TRBV18
d_gene: .

CDR3nt: TGCAGTGCTACCTCCCGGGACGGGCGCTATGGCTACACCTTC
CDR3aa: CSATSRDGRYGYTF
j_gene: TRBJ1-2
abundance: .
v_gene: TRBV20-1
d_gene: .

CDR3nt: TGTGCCAGCAGCTTAGGGGGGGGGGACCCCGCCTACAATGAGCGGTTCTTC
CDR3aa: CASSLGGGDPAYNERFF
j_gene: TRBJ2-1
abundance: .
v_gene: TRBV13
d_gene: TRBD2

CDR3nt: TGCAGTGCGGCTGAGCCGCAGGGGTCCTACGAGCAGTACTTC
CDR3aa: CSAAEPQGSYEQYF
j_gene: TRBJ2-7
abundance: few
v_gene: TRBV20-1
d_gene: .

CDR3nt: TGTGCCAGCAGCTTGATAGGGACAGGGGGCAATGAGCAGTTCTTC
CDR3aa: CASSLIGTGGNEQFF
j_gene: TRBJ2-1
abundance: .
v_gene: TRBV11-3
d_gene: TRBD1

CDR3nt: TGTGCCAGCAGTCCTCGCCGGGGGAGAGGGGATAATTCCTACAATGAGCAGTACTTC
CDR3aa: CASSPRRGRGDNSYNEQYF
j_gene: TRBJ2-7
abundance: .
v_gene: TRBV9
d_gene: .

CDR3nt: TGCAGTGCTAGAGATCCGACTAGCGGGGCCTACGAGCAGTACTTC
CDR3aa: CSARDPTSGAYEQYF
j_gene: TRBJ2-7
abundance: few
v_gene: TRBV20-1
d_gene: TRBD2

CDR3nt: TGTGCCAGCAGTTGGCGGACTAGCGGGGACTCGGATGAGCAGTTCTTC
CDR3aa: CASSWRTSGDSDEQFF
j_gene: TRBJ2-1
abundance: .
v_gene: TRBV12-3/TRBV12-4
d_gene: TRBD2

CDR3nt: TGTGCCAGCACCCCAGGAGGCGGAAACTCCTACGAGCAGTACTTC
CDR3aa: CASTPGGGNSYEQYF
j_gene: TRBJ2-7
abundance: few
v_gene: TRBV7-6
d_gene: .

CDR3nt: TGCAGTGCACCCCGAGAACTAGCGGGAGGGCCGCGAGAGACCCAGTACTTC
CDR3aa: CSAPRELAGGPRETQYF
j_gene: TRBJ2-5
abundance: .
v_gene: TRBV20-1
d_gene: TRBD2

CDR3nt: TGTGCCAGCAGTTCATTCGGACTAGCGGAGAACAATGAGCAGTACTTC
CDR3aa: CASSSFGLAENNEQYF
j_gene: TRBJ2-7
abundance: few
v_gene: TRBV12-3/TRBV12-4
d_gene: TRBD2

CDR3nt: TGCGCCAGCAGCCAAGAGTCGCGCACCGGGGAGCTGTTTTTT
CDR3aa: CASSQESRTGELFF
j_gene: TRBJ2-2
abundance: .
v_gene: TRBV4-3
d_gene: .

CDR3nt: TGTGCCAGCAGTTCCAGGGGGGAGAACCAAGAGACCCAGTACTTC
CDR3aa: CASSSRGENQETQYF
j_gene: TRBJ2-5
abundance: .
v_gene: TRBV12-3/TRBV12-4
d_gene: .

CDR3nt: TGCAGCGTTTGGGGGGTTGAAGAGACCCAGTACTTC
CDR3aa: CSVWGVEETQYF
j_gene: TRBJ2-5
abundance: .
v_gene: TRBV29-1
d_gene: .

CDR3nt: TGTGCCAGCAGCCCTCTAGGGACTGGACTTTCCTACAATGAGCAGTTCTTC
CDR3aa: CASSPLGTGLSYNEQFF
j_gene: TRBJ2-1
abundance: .
v_gene: TRBV9
d_gene: .

CDR3nt: TGTGCCAGCAGCGTACTAGCGGCGGACAATGAGCAGTACTTC
CDR3aa: CASSVLAADNEQYF
j_gene: TRBJ2-5
abundance: .
v_gene: TRBV9
d_gene: TRBD2

CDR3nt: TGTGCCAGCAGACTCGACAGTTACGAGCAGTACTTC
CDR3aa: CASRLDSYEQYF
j_gene: TRBJ2-7
abundance: .
v_gene: TRBV2
d_gene: .

CDR3nt: TGTGCCAGCAGCCAGGCAGCGGGAGCGGTCAATGAGCAGTTCTTC
CDR3aa: CASSQAAGAVNEQFF
j_gene: TRBJ2-1
abundance: many
v_gene: TRBV7-2
d_gene: TRBD2

CDR3nt: TGTGCCAGCAGCTTTGGCGGAGGAGACTACAATGAGCAGTTCTTC
CDR3aa: CASSFGGGDYNEQFF
j_gene: TRBJ2-1
abundance: .
v_gene: TRBV11-3
d_gene: .

CDR3nt: TGCAGTGTTAGGGTGGGGGGAAACTCTGAAAAACTGTTTTTT
CDR3aa: CSVRVGGNSEKLFF
j_gene: TRBJ1-4
abundance: .
v_gene: TRBV20-1
d_gene: .

CDR3nt: TGTGCCAGCAGTTTATCCCCCCATAATAGCGGGAGCACCTACGAGCAGTACTTC
CDR3aa: CASSLSPHNSGSTYEQYF
j_gene: TRBJ2-7
abundance: .
v_gene: TRBV28
d_gene: TRBD2

CDR3nt: TGCGCCAGCAGCCAAGTGGAGTTGAATCTAGCCAAAAACATTCAGTACTTC
CDR3aa: CASSQVELNLAKNIQYF
j_gene: TRBJ2-4
abundance: .
v_gene: TRBV4-1
d_gene: .

CDR3nt: TGTGCCTGCAGTTACTCGATAGGGCTATCTAGCACAGATACGCAGTATTTT
CDR3aa: CACSYSIGLSSTDTQYF
j_gene: TRBJ2-3
abundance: .
v_gene: TRBV6-5
d_gene: .

CDR3nt: TGTGCCGGCAGTTATACGGTAGAACAGTCGGGCTATGGCTACACCTTC
CDR3aa: CAGSYTVEQSGYGYTF
j_gene: TRBJ1-2
abundance: .
v_gene: TRBV27
d_gene: .

CDR3nt: TGTGCCAGCACTTCCTCGAGGCCAGGCGAGCAGTACTTC
CDR3aa: CASTSSRPGEQYF
j_gene: TRBJ2-7
abundance: .
v_gene: TRBV28
d_gene: .

CDR3nt: TGTGCCAGCGGGCGGGGGCAGCCCCAGCATTTT
CDR3aa: CASGRGQPQHF
j_gene: TRBJ1-5
abundance: .
v_gene: TRBV6-1
d_gene: .

CDR3nt: TGTGCCAGCAGCTCTGGACTAGGATGGGAGACCCAGTACTTC
CDR3aa: CASSSGLGWETQYF
j_gene: TRBJ2-5
abundance: many
v_gene: TRBV7-2
d_gene: TRBD2

CDR3nt: TGTGCCACCAGTCGGGACTCTTGGGACAATGAGCAGTTCTTC
CDR3aa: CATSRDSWDNEQFF
j_gene: TRBJ2-1
abundance: few
v_gene: TRBV24-1
d_gene: .

CDR3nt: TGTGCCAGCAATATGGGAGACAGGGTCTACAATGAGCAGTTCTTC
CDR3aa: CASNMGDRVYNEQFF
j_gene: TRBJ2-1
abundance: once
v_gene: TRBV28
d_gene: TRBD1

CDR3nt: TGTGCCAGCAGCGCCTCAATGGGAGAGGATACGCAGTATTTT
CDR3aa: CASSASMGEDTQYF
j_gene: TRBJ2-3
abundance: .
v_gene: TRBV9
d_gene: .

CDR3nt: TGTGCCAGCAGCTTAGCGGGAACTACAGATACGCAGTATTTT
CDR3aa: CASSLAGTTDTQYF
j_gene: TRBJ2-3
abundance: .
v_gene: TRBV7-8
d_gene: .

CDR3nt: TGTGCCAGCGAGGCGGGCTCCCAAGAGACCCAGTACTTC
CDR3aa: CASEAGSQETQYF
j_gene: TRBJ2-5
abundance: .
v_gene: TRBV3-1
d_gene: .

CDR3nt: TGTGCCAGCAGCCCCTCCCGGGGGATGACCTACGAGCAGTACTTC
CDR3aa: CASSPSRGMTYEQYF
j_gene: TRBJ2-7
abundance: few
v_gene: TRBV21-1
d_gene: .

CDR3nt: TGTGCCATCAGTGGCACAGCCTCCTACGAGCAGTACTTC
CDR3aa: CAISGTASYEQYF
j_gene: TRBJ2-7
abundance: .
v_gene: TRBV10-3
d_gene: .

CDR3nt: TGTGCCAGCAGTTTTTTTATTTCTGGATCCTACAATGAGCAGTACTTC
CDR3aa: CASSFFISGSYNEQYF
j_gene: TRBJ2-7
abundance: .
v_gene: TRBV12-3/TRBV12-4
d_gene: .

CDR3nt: TGCGCCAGCAGCCGAACCCCAGGGAACGCGAACACCGGGGAGCTGTTTTTT
CDR3aa: CASSRTPGNANTGELFF
j_gene: TRBJ2-2
abundance: .
v_gene: TRBV4-1
d_gene: .

CDR3nt: TGTGCCAGCTCACCCCAGGACCTAGCGTGGGGCACAGATACGCAGTATTTT
CDR3aa: CASSPQDLAWGTDTQYF
j_gene: TRBJ2-3
abundance: .
v_gene: TRBV18
d_gene: .

CDR3nt: TGTGCCAGCAGATCAGGGGGGGCAGGAATTCTGAACGAGCAGTACTTC
CDR3aa: CASRSGGAGILNEQYF
j_gene: TRBJ2-7
abundance: .
v_gene: TRBV11-1
d_gene: .